What follows is one T cell receptor beta chain and its context. Deletions cut 5 bases from V and 8 bases from J, with 13 bases between. Germline V CDR1 and CDR2: SGHRS, YFSETQ. The CDR3 loop spans 12 amino acids. Enrolled during active infection, Seattle patients were then followed longitudinally. The data originate from a study of blood T cell repertoires in COVID-19. Study at large: Whether acute or convalescent, the COVID-19 samples came from the United States, Italy and Spain. Nucleic acid was either cDNA or gDNA, and it came from T cells, B-cell-depleted T cells, or PBMCs.

Authors' data handling: Using reference gene primer amplification, nucleated cell counts were estimated. Data came from immunoSEQ multiplex PCR; TCRdb stores just in-frame clones and leaves some out. V and J calls and clone size are copied from that table; D and trimming were computed from the DNA. In the table there are roughly 230,000 clones, about 90% of which are singletons. V and J are TRBV5-1 and TRBJ1-2; D unclear. The source is a young man with COVID-19, enrolled during active disease. Sequenced: peripheral blood. This chain's CDR3 is CASSTPGRGYTF. CDR3 DNA sequence: TGCGCCAGCAGTACACCGGGTAGGGGCTACACCTTC. The variable domain in full, with the rest retrieved from reference TRBV5-1 and TRBJ1-2, is KAGVTQTPRYLIKTRGQQVTLSCSPISGHRSVSWYQQTPGQGLQFLFEYFSETQRNKGNFPGRFSGRQFSNSRSEMNVSTLELGDSALYLCASSTPGRGYTFGSGTRLTVV.